The 21 T cell receptor beta chains below all came from one sample that was sequenced in a study of cytomegalovirus exposure and HLA in healthy donors. Libraries were prepared by immunoSEQ multiplex PCR; TCRdb keeps only in-frame clonotypes and omits some of them. This table holds roughly 170,000 clones, about 86% found once. What was sequenced was PBMCs. The receptor source for this set is a woman between 18 and 29 years old in good health and CMV-seropositive.

The chain joins TRBV6-1 to TRBJ1-2; D is undetermined. CDR1 is MNHNS and CDR2 is SASEGT in the germline V gene. V gave up 2 bases and J gave up 5 bases, with 15 bases separating them. The CDR3 consists of 15 residues. Here the CDR3 reads CASSELGGLSYGYTF. The CDR3 region has the DNA TGTGCCAGCAGTGAATTGGGTGGACTATCTTATGGCTACACCTTC.

The rearrangement joins TRBV9 to TRBJ1-2; D unclear. The V and J ends lost 3 bases and 4 bases respectively, with 16 bases between them. From germline, CDR1 is SGDLS and CDR2 YYNGEE. The CDR3 sequence is 15 residues long. The CDR3 DNA reads as TGTGCCAGCAGCGATCCTTCAGGTCGGGGCTATGGCTACACCTTC. Residues: CASSDPSGRGYGYTF.

This rearrangement joins TRBV4-2 to TRBJ2-3; D may be TRBD2 (5 bases). The CDR3 consists of 16 residues. Germline V lookup: CDR1 LGHNA, CDR2 YNFKEQ. V lost 3 bases and J 0 bases, leaving 13 bases between the germline ends. The CDR3 here is CASSHGDKASTDTQYF. The DNA of the CDR3 is TGTGCCAGCAGCCACGGGGATAAAGCTAGCACAGATACGCAGTATTTT.

The chain combines TRBV6-1 with TRBJ1-1; no reliable D call. Looked up from germline, CDR1 is MNHNS and CDR2 is SASEGT. V shed 7 bases and J shed 11 bases, with 17 bases lying between them. The CDR3 covers 12 residues. The CDR3, as DNA: TGTGCCAGCAACCCTGGCGTTTGGGAGGCTTTCTTT. Residues: CASNPGVWEAFF.

V and J are TRBV10-3 and TRBJ2-3, with D uncertain. The CDR3 runs 11 residues. Germline V gene lookup returns CDR1 ENHRY and CDR2 SYGVKD. V was cut by 10 bases and J by 2 bases, with 7 bases left in between. The CDR3 protein is CATQITDTQYF. The CDR3 DNA is TGTGCCACCCAGATCACAGATACGCAGTATTTT.

The V gene is TRBV7-3, the J gene TRBJ1-2; 10 bases fit TRBD1. The J segment lost 1 base and the V segment lost 3 bases, leaving 5 bases of the junction unmatched. This CDR3 is 16 amino acids long. The germline V gene encodes CDR1 SGHTA and CDR2 FQGTGA. The CDR3 loop is CASSLDRGTSNYGYTF. The CDR3 DNA follows: TGTGCCAGCAGCTTGGACAGGGGGACAAGTAACTATGGCTACACCTTC.

This clone is medium-sized in the sample. The chain has TRBV7-9 and TRBJ2-5; the D gene is possibly TRBD1 (5 bases). Germline assignment: CDR1 SEHNR and CDR2 FQNEAQ (reference sequence). The CDR3 sequence is 14 residues long. Trimming pared 6 bases from V and 3 bases from J, leaving 14 bases between. CDR3 region: CASRNQGFEETQYF. CDR3 bases: TGTGCCAGCAGAAACCAGGGTTTTGAAGAGACCCAGTACTTC. The full variable domain, with the rest looked up from reference TRBV7-9 and TRBJ2-5, is DTGVSQNPRHKITKRGQNVTFRCDPISEHNRLYWYRQTLGQGPEFLTYFQNEAQLEKSRLLSDRFSAERPKGSFSTLEIQRTEQGDSAMYLCASRNQGFEETQYFGPGTRLLVL.

The chain joins TRBV5-1 to TRBJ2-3, with D unclear. Germline loops: CDR1 SGHRS, CDR2 YFSETQ. Trimming shortened V by 5 bases and J by 0 bases, and 4 bases separated the two germline ends. This CDR3 spans 12 amino acids. The CDR3 DNA follows: TGCGCCAGCAGGAGGAGCACAGATACGCAGTATTTT. Protein sequence: CASRRSTDTQYF.

CDR3 nucleotides: TGTGCCAGCAGTGGAAGGAGGAGAACTGGAAACACCATATATTTT. Translated, it gives CASSGRRRTGNTIYF. This chain joins TRBV6-1 and TRBJ1-3; D gene unclear. In germline, CDR1 is MNHNS, CDR2 SASEGT. This CDR3 is 15 amino acids long. Trimming removed 4 bases at V and 2 bases at J, with 12 bases between.

CDR3 region: CASSLAGGGNYNEQFF. CDR3 DNA: TGTGCCAGCAGCTTGGCCGGTGGAGGAAACTACAATGAGCAGTTCTTC. V and J are TRBV5-4 and TRBJ2-1, with D possibly being TRBD2 (5 bases). Germline V gene sequence: CDR1 SGHNT, CDR2 YYREEE (reference sequence). CDR3 length: 16 residues. Trimming took 0 bases from V and 3 from J, leaving 13 bases between them. The full variable domain, rest sourced from reference TRBV5-4 and TRBJ2-1, is ETGVTQSPTHLIKTRGQQVTLRCSSQSGHNTVSWYQQALGQGPQFIFQYYREEENGRGNFPPRFSGLQFPNYSSELNVNALELDDSALYLCASSLAGGGNYNEQFFGPGTRLTVL.

The chain has TRBV7-2 and TRBJ2-7, with a weak D call TRBD1 (6 bases). The CDR3 totals 15 residues. CDR1 is SGHTA, CDR2 FQGNSA, per germline. V gave up 1 base and J gave up 3 bases, with 13 bases separating them. CDR3 in amino acids: CASSLGGQTFYEQYF. As DNA, the CDR3 is TGTGCCAGCAGCTTAGGGGGGCAGACATTCTACGAGCAGTACTTC.

The chain carries TRBV4-1 and TRBJ2-5; D uncertain. V was pared by 1 base and J by 6 bases, with 12 bases between. The CDR3 runs to 14 residues. Germline V gene sequence: CDR1 MGHRA, CDR2 YSYEKL. The CDR3 DNA sequence: TGCGCCAGCAGCCAAGGACTCCTCGGCAAGACCCAGTACTTC. Residues: CASSQGLLGKTQYF.

CDR3 protein: CAISQETQYF. Here the CDR3 DNA reads TGTGCCATCTCCCAAGAGACCCAGTACTTC. The chain combines TRBV6-9 with TRBJ2-5; no clear D gene. V gave up 10 bases and J gave up 1 base, with 4 bases separating them. Germline CDR1 is MNHGY and CDR2 is SVAAGI. This CDR3 has 10 residues.

The V gene is TRBV7-3, the J gene TRBJ2-2; 9 bases match TRBD1. V gave up 6 bases and J gave up 0 bases; unmatched junction bases: 5. The CDR3 covers 16 residues. Per the germline V gene, CDR1 is SGHTA and CDR2 is FQGTGA. As DNA, the CDR3 is TGTGCCAGCAGTCACAGGGGGCCTGCGAACACCGGGGAGCTGTTTTTT. Protein product: CASSHRGPANTGELFF.

This sequence joins TRBV6-6 and TRBJ2-1; D remains unclear. Germline assignment: CDR1 MNHNY and CDR2 SVGAGI (reference sequence). V lost 2 bases and J 4 bases, leaving 3 bases between the germline ends. The CDR3 has 12 residues. The DNA of the CDR3 is TGTGCCAGCAGTTACGCGTACAATGAGCAGTTCTTC. This gives the protein CASSYAYNEQFF.

J is TRBJ1-2 and V is TRBV7-6; D is possibly TRBD1 (6 bases). The CDR3 spans 19 residues. The V end was cut by 2 bases, the J end by 1 base, with 23 bases between. CDR1 is SGHVS, CDR2 FNYEAQ, per germline. Here the CDR3 reads CASSLLLGVQGLHNYGYTF. In DNA form, the CDR3 reads TGTGCCAGCAGCTTATTGTTGGGGGTACAGGGCCTTCATAACTATGGCTACACCTTC.

The rearrangement links TRBV14 to TRBJ2-7; the match to TRBD1 covers 9 bases. J lost 3 bases, V lost 4 bases, and 7 bases had no gene match. The CDR3 runs to 15 residues. In germline, CDR1 is SGHDN, CDR2 FVKESK. The CDR3 is CASSRPGDRVYEQYF. The CDR3 DNA is TGTGCCAGCAGCCGGCCTGGGGACAGGGTCTACGAGCAGTACTTC.

The CDR3 nucleotides read TGCAGCGTTTCCCCTTTGGAGACCCAGTACTTC. Residues: CSVSPLETQYF. The V and J genes are TRBV29-1 and TRBJ2-5; no reliable D call. The CDR3 totals 11 residues. V lost 5 bases and J 5 bases, leaving 9 bases between the germline ends. CDR1 is SQVTM, CDR2 ANQGSEA, per germline.

For this clone: The same CDR3 can be traced to other DNA sequences in this sample. The V gene is TRBV7-2, the J gene TRBJ2-2, with 7 bases identical to TRBD1. Germline lookup yields CDR1 SGHTA and CDR2 FQGNSA. This CDR3 comprises 15 residues. V dropped 2 bases and J dropped 2; count of bases not matched to a gene: 2. CDR3 in DNA: TGTGCCAGCAGCTTAACAGGGGCCAACACCGGGGAGCTGTTTTTT. It encodes CASSLTGANTGELFF.

The chain combines TRBV6-1 with TRBJ2-7, with D perhaps matching TRBD2 (6 bases). Germline values: CDR1 MNHNS, CDR2 SASEGT. The CDR3 extends over 14 amino acids. Trimming took off 3 bases at V and 3 bases at J, with 12 bases between the two ends. CDR3 region: CASSDRETIYEQYF. CDR3 DNA: TGTGCCAGCAGTGACCGGGAGACTATCTACGAGCAGTACTTC.

This rearrangement joins TRBV6-5 to TRBJ2-2, with 12 bases identical to TRBD2. Trimming at V came to 6 bases and at J to 5 bases, leaving 4 bases not matched to a gene. Germline V lookup: CDR1 MNHEY, CDR2 SVGAGI. CDR3 size: 15 residues. The CDR3 here is CASRGLAGPTGELFF. CDR3 DNA: TGTGCCAGCAGAGGACTAGCGGGACCGACCGGGGAGCTGTTTTTT.